This TCR beta chain came from a study of blood T cell repertoires in COVID-19. Turning to the study itself: From T cells, B-cell-depleted T cells, or PBMCs came the material, which was cDNA or gDNA.

In the authors' workflow: Reference gene primer amplification gave estimated nucleated cell counts. Generated by immunoSEQ multiplex PCR, the TCRdb table keeps only in-frame clones and is missing some. The V and J calls and clone size were taken over from that table, and D and trimming were inferred from the DNA. The top ten hold about 4% of the sample, which has roughly 73,000 clones, 70% to 90% seen once. This CDR3 contains 20 residues. J gave up 0 bases and V 2 bases, and 10 bases lay outside the gene matches. The V gene's germline CDR1 is KGHSH and CDR2 LQKENI. Sequencing input: peripheral blood. This receptor was obtained from a man between 70 and 80 years old with active COVID-19. This chain uses TRBV18 with TRBJ1-6, with 10 bases fitting TRBD1. The CDR3 sequence: CASSPSRGQGSSSYNSPLHF. The CDR3 DNA is TGTGCCAGCTCACCATCTAGGGGACAGGGGTCGTCCTCCTATAATTCACCCCTCCACTTT.